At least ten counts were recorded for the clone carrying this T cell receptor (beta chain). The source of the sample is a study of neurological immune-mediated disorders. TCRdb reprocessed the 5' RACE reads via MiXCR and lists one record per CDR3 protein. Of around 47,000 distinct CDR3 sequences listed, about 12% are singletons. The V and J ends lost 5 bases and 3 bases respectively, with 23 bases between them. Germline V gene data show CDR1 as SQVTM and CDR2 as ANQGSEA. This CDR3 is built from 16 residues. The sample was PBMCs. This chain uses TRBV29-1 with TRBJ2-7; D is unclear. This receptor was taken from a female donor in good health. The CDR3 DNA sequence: TGCAGCGTTTCTTTTCGGCTAGTTGGTGGCGTCTACGAGCAGTACTTC. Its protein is CSVSFRLVGGVYEQYF.